The 17 T cell receptor beta chains below all came from one sample that was sequenced in a study of T cell responses to AZD1222 COVID-19 vaccine. Only in-frame clones appear in the TCRdb table, and some are missing; sequencing was by immunoSEQ multiplex PCR. Of about 69,000 clones in the sample, about 80% were seen once. This material consisted of peripheral blood, taken 28 days after the second AZD1222 dose. The receptor source for this set is an adult who received the AZD1222 COVID-19 vaccine.

J is TRBJ1-1 and V is TRBV19; D uncertain. There are 11 residues in the CDR3. Per the germline V gene, CDR1 is LNHDA and CDR2 is SQIVND (reference sequence). V was cut by 6 bases and J by 6 bases, with 8 bases left in between. DNA of the CDR3: TGTGCCAGTAGCTTCGGAGCTGAAGCTTTCTTT. It translates to CASSFGAEAFF.

This sequence joins TRBV19 and TRBJ2-1; D gene ambiguous. The V end was cut by 5 bases, the J end by 6 bases, with 14 bases between. CDR1 and CDR2 (germline): LNHDA, SQIVND (reference sequence). The CDR3 sequence is 14 residues long. The chain's CDR3 is CASSAGWQANEQFF. DNA of the CDR3: TGTGCCAGTAGTGCCGGGTGGCAGGCCAATGAGCAGTTCTTC.

This chain joins TRBV10-2 and TRBJ2-7, with D unclear. V was trimmed by 4 bases and J by 5 bases, leaving 12 bases between them. Germline V gene sequence: CDR1 WSHSY, CDR2 SAAADI. This CDR3 contains 13 residues. The CDR3 here is CASSGGAVHEQYF. The CDR3 nucleotides read TGCGCCAGCAGTGGTGGCGCCGTCCACGAGCAGTACTTC.

The gene calls are TRBV2 and TRBJ1-1, with D unresolved. The CDR3 has 13 residues. Deletions cut 6 bases from V and 1 base from J, with 9 bases between. Looked up from germline, CDR1 is SNHLY and CDR2 is FYNNEI. CDR3 nucleotides: TGTGCCAGCAGCTCATGGGGGAACACTGAAGCTTTCTTT. Translation: CASSSWGNTEAFF. Drawing the rest from reference TRBV2 and TRBJ1-1, the complete variable domain is EPEVTQTPSHQVTQMGQEVILRCVPISNHLYFYWYRQILGQKVEFLVSFYNNEISEKSEIFDDQFSVERPDGSNFTLKIRSTKLEDSAMYFCASSSWGNTEAFFGQGTRLTVV.

The chain joins TRBV24-1 to TRBJ2-1; 8 positions match TRBD2. V was clipped by 4 bases and J by 9 bases; unmatched bases: 10. Germline values: CDR1 KGHDR, CDR2 SFDVKD. The CDR3 has 15 residues. The CDR3 DNA sequence: TGTGCCACCAGTGACCCAACGACTAGCGTGAGTGAGCAGTTCTTC. Its translation is CATSDPTTSVSEQFF.

The rearrangement links TRBV2 to TRBJ2-7; 9 bases are shared with TRBD1. Germline-derived CDR1 and CDR2 are SNHLY and FYNNEI. This CDR3 contains 16 residues. J gave up 4 bases and V 4 bases, and 11 bases lay outside the gene matches. For the CDR3, the DNA is TGTGCCAGCAGTGGGGGCCGGGACAGGGCCACTTACGAGCAGTACTTC. It specifies CASSGGRDRATYEQYF.

This rearrangement joins TRBV28 to TRBJ2-7; D ambiguous. CDR1 and CDR2 (germline): MDHEN, SYDVKM. The germline V and J ends were trimmed by 9 bases and 3 bases, with 15 bases remaining between them. This CDR3 region has 13 residues. CDR3 protein: CASTSNVFYEQYF. DNA of the CDR3: TGTGCCAGTACTTCTAATGTATTCTACGAGCAGTACTTC. Supplemented by reference TRBV28 and TRBJ2-7, the full variable domain reads DVKVTQSSRYLVKRTGEKVFLECVQDMDHENMFWYRQDPGLGLRLIYFSYDVKMKEKGDIPEGYSVSREKKERFSLILESASTNQTSMYLCASTSNVFYEQYFGPGTRLTVT.

The V and J genes are TRBV14 and TRBJ1-2, with D maybe TRBD1 (5 bases). The CDR3 runs to 13 residues. CDR1 SGHDN and CDR2 FVKESK come from the germline V gene. Trimming removed 4 bases from V and 5 bases from J, with 11 bases in between. The CDR3 DNA sequence: TGTGCCAGCAGCCTGGGACCGATATATGGCTACACCTTC. Its protein product is CASSLGPIYGYTF.

The chain recombines TRBV7-8 with TRBJ2-7, with TRBD2 matching over 11 bases. Losses at the gene ends were 0 bases for V and 2 bases for J; bases not matched to a gene: 6. CDR3 length: 17 residues. Germline V gene data show CDR1 as SGHVS and CDR2 as FQNEAQ. This CDR3 reads CASSLASGLAATYEQYF. In nucleotides, the CDR3 is TGTGCCAGCAGCTTAGCGTCGGGACTAGCGGCGACCTACGAGCAGTACTTC.

V usage is TRBV24-1 and J usage is TRBJ1-2; the match to TRBD1 covers 8 bases. The CDR3 totals 15 residues. Losses at the gene ends were 3 bases for V and 5 bases for J; bases not matched to a gene: 7. CDR1 and CDR2 (germline): KGHDR, SFDVKD. For the CDR3, the DNA is TGTGCCACCAGTGATCCTGACAGGGGAAGATATGGCTACACCTTC. This translates into CATSDPDRGRYGYTF.

V and J are TRBV7-9 and TRBJ2-5, with D unresolved. Germline loops: CDR1 SEHNR, CDR2 FQNEAQ (reference sequence). The CDR3 runs 11 residues. Trimming stripped 2 bases from V and 5 bases from J, with 3 bases between. CDR3 in amino acids: CASSLLETQYF. Written as DNA, the CDR3 is TGTGCCAGCAGCTTACTTGAGACCCAGTACTTC. Full variable domain (missing parts from reference TRBV7-9 and TRBJ2-5): DTGVSQNPRHKITKRGQNVTFRCDPISEHNRLYWYRQTLGQGPEFLTYFQNEAQLEKSRLLSDRFSAERPKGSFSTLEIQRTEQGDSAMYLCASSLLETQYFGPGTRLLVL.

The chain has TRBV29-1 and TRBJ1-2; 8 bases line up with TRBD1. Germline V lookup: CDR1 SQVTM, CDR2 ANQGSEA. This CDR3 is 12 amino acids long. V was clipped by 7 bases and J by 6 bases; unmatched bases: 7. CDR3 loop: CSEGPGGDGYTF. CDR3 sequence (DNA): TGCAGCGAAGGGCCAGGGGGCGATGGCTACACCTTC.

This rearrangement joins TRBV27 to TRBJ2-7, with D unclear. V lost 7 bases, J lost 7 bases, and 11 bases lay in between. CDR1 MNHEY and CDR2 SMNVEV come from the germline V gene (reference sequence). The CDR3 runs 11 residues. For the CDR3, the DNA is TGTGCCAGCAACCTCGGGTCGGAGCAGTACTTC. As protein: CASNLGSEQYF.

This chain joins TRBV7-8 and TRBJ1-3, with TRBD1 identical over 7 bases. With V trimmed by 0 bases and J by 3 bases, 5 bases remained unmatched. Germline V gene data show CDR1 as SGHVS and CDR2 as FQNEAQ. The CDR3 contains 16 residues. The CDR3 reads CASSLADRGLGNTIYF. CDR3 in DNA: TGTGCCAGCAGCTTAGCAGATAGGGGGCTTGGAAACACCATATATTTT.

The table lists this clone with a count of one. This chain joins TRBV3-1 (or the pseudogene TRBV3-2) and TRBJ2-1; the match to TRBD2 covers 13 bases. The CDR3 has 19 amino acids. The J segment lost 0 bases and the V segment lost 9 bases, leaving 14 bases of the junction unmatched. Germline CDR1 LGHDT, CDR2 YNNKEL (reference sequence). The CDR3 DNA reads as TGTGCCAGTACCCTTACTAGCGGGGGGGCCGGGAGCTCCTACAATGAGCAGTTCTTC. The encoded protein is CASTLTSGGAGSSYNEQFF.

This chain joins TRBV3-1 (or the pseudogene TRBV3-2) and TRBJ2-5, with TRBD1 matching over 10 bases. Germline CDR1 and CDR2: LGHDT and YNNKEL (reference sequence). With V trimmed by 0 bases and J by 5 bases, 3 bases remained unmatched. There are 15 residues in the CDR3. CDR3 amino acids: CASSQETGGQETQYF. The CDR3 coding sequence is TGTGCCAGCAGCCAAGAGACAGGGGGCCAGGAGACCCAGTACTTC.

This chain's CDR3 is CSVAGVVSYEQYF. The CDR3 nucleotides are TGCAGCGTTGCCGGGGTTGTGTCCTACGAGCAGTACTTC. The rearrangement joins TRBV29-1 to TRBJ2-7, with a possible D match to TRBD2 (5 bases). Per the germline V gene, CDR1 is SQVTM and CDR2 is ANQGSEA. This CDR3 region has 13 residues. Trimming shortened V by 4 bases and J by 1 base, and 11 bases separated the two germline ends.